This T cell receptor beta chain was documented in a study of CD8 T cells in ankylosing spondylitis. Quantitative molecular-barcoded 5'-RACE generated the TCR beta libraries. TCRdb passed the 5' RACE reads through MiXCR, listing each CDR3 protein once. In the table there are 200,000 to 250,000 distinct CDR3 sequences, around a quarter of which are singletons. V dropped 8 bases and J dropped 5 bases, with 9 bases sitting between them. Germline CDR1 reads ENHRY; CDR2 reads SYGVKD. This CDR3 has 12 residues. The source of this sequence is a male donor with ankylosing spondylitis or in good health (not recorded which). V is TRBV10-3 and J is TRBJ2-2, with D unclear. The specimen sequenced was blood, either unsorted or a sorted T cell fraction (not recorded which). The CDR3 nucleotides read TGTGCCATCGGGTCGGTGACCGGGGAGCTGTTTTTT. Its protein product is CAIGSVTGELFF.